This T cell receptor (beta chain) was recovered during a study of Graves' ophthalmopathy and Graves' hyperthyroidism. This CDR3 region has 15 residues. With 6 bases clipped from V and 1 base from J, the junction kept 5 bases outside the gene matches. The V gene's germline CDR1 is MRHNA and CDR2 SNTAGT. The study amplified TCR beta CDR3 regions using RNA transcripts. A first-round RT-PCR used HTBI primers, followed by a second-round multiplex PCR. TCRdb ran MiXCR on the multiplex PCR reads and lists one entry per CDR3 protein. The sample records about 620,000 distinct CDR3 sequences, 22% being singletons. A diagnosis was made from clinical symptoms together with serum thyroxine, TRAb, thyroid ultrasound and orbital computed tomography. The sample holds a few counts of this clonotype.

The sequence was collected from a woman between 18 and 29 years old with stable Graves' hyperthyroidism. Some clones in this sample may be carry-over from other donors' samples. This chain links TRBV6-4 with TRBJ2-2, with 7 nucleotides matching TRBD1. The sequencing input was peripheral blood. DNA for the CDR3: TGTGCCAGCAGCGCCGGGACAGAGAACACCGGGGAGCTGTTTTTT. This codes for CASSAGTENTGELFF.